Below, 28 T cell receptor beta chains from the same sample are listed, as sequenced in a study of cytomegalovirus exposure and HLA in healthy donors. The PCR ran on 60 Vbeta and 13 Jbeta primers. The repertoire was sequenced with immunoSEQ multiplex PCR; TCRdb's copy has only in-frame clones and lacks some. Counted here are over 150,000 clones, approximately 81% occurring once; the ten biggest clones make up 0.35% to 0.45%. The specimen was PBMCs. These receptors all come from a boy aged 2 to 10 in good health and CMV-seronegative.

This clone appeared a few times. The genes are TRBV20-1 and TRBJ2-5; D gene unclear. The CDR3 extends over 11 amino acids. The germline V and J ends were trimmed by 3 bases and 3 bases, with 5 bases remaining between them. The germline V gene has CDR1 DFQATT and CDR2 SNEGSKA (reference sequence). The CDR3 spells CSASPKETQYF. CDR3 DNA: TGCAGTGCTAGTCCCAAAGAGACCCAGTACTTC.

The chain uses TRBV19 and TRBJ1-5, with D unclear. From germline, CDR1 is LNHDA and CDR2 SQIVND (reference sequence). The CDR3 extends over 14 amino acids. V was cut by 3 bases and J by 2 bases, with 8 bases left in between. The DNA for the CDR3 is TGTGCCAGTAGTATTCGGAGGGGCAATCAGCCCCAGCATTTT. Translated, it gives CASSIRRGNQPQHF.

The V call is TRBV6-5, the J call TRBJ2-7; D unclear. CDR1 is MNHEY and CDR2 is SVGAGI in the germline V gene. Trimming pared 6 bases from V and 3 bases from J, leaving 15 bases between. CDR3 length equals 14 residues. CDR3 nucleotide sequence: TGTGCCAGCAGCCTATCAGAAACGGGCTACGAGCAGTACTTC. Translation gives CASSLSETGYEQYF.

The chain is built from TRBV5-1 and TRBJ2-7; TRBD1 aligns across 7 bases. Per the germline V gene, CDR1 is SGHRS and CDR2 is YFSETQ. This CDR3 spans 15 amino acids. With 4 bases clipped from V and 4 bases from J, the junction kept 11 bases outside the gene matches. The CDR3 bases are TGCGCCAGCAGCCCTGCTACGGGCAGGGGGTACGAGCAGTACTTC. Amino acids: CASSPATGRGYEQYF.

The chain combines TRBV27 with TRBJ2-7; 12 nucleotides line up with TRBD2. J gave up 2 bases and V 4 bases, and 6 bases lay outside the gene matches. Looked up from germline, CDR1 is MNHEY and CDR2 is SMNVEV (reference sequence). CDR3 length: 16 amino acids. The CDR3: CASSSGLAGRPYEQYF. The CDR3 DNA sequence: TGTGCCAGCAGTTCCGGACTAGCGGGAAGACCCTACGAGCAGTACTTC.

This clone was seen once. The chain couples TRBV18 to TRBJ2-2; 8 positions match TRBD1. The germline CDR1 and CDR2 sequences are KGHSH and LQKENI. V was clipped by 5 bases and J by 0 bases; unmatched bases: 11. The CDR3 extends over 18 amino acids. The chain's CDR3 is CASSSTGGTLPNTGELFF. The CDR3 nucleotides are TGTGCCAGCTCATCTACAGGGGGGACACTTCCGAACACCGGGGAGCTGTTTTTT. Based on the CDR3 plus reference TRBV18 and TRBJ2-2, the full variable domain is NAGVMQNPRHLVRRRGQEARLRCSPMKGHSHVYWYRQLPEEGLKFMVYLQKENIIDESGMPKERFSAEFPKEGPSILRIQQVVRGDSAAYFCASSSTGGTLPNTGELFFGEGSRLTVL.

The chain employs TRBV6-1 and TRBJ2-7; D might be TRBD2 (6 bases). The CDR3 length is 12 residues. The V and J ends lost 5 bases and 7 bases respectively, with 12 bases between them. The germline V gene encodes CDR1 MNHNS and CDR2 SASEGT. The CDR3 sequence: CASSLLGGEQYF. The DNA of the CDR3 is TGTGCCAGCAGTCTCCTTGGGGGGGAGCAGTACTTC.

This chain links TRBV5-4 with TRBJ2-3; D gene ambiguous. This CDR3 is built from 15 residues. The V gene's germline CDR1 is SGHNT and CDR2 YYREEE (reference sequence). The V end lost 5 bases, the J end lost 0 bases, and 13 bases lay between the germline ends. CDR3 residues: CASRPDSASTDTQYF. CDR3 coding DNA: TGTGCCAGCAGACCCGACTCAGCTAGCACAGATACGCAGTATTTT.

DNA of the CDR3: TGTGCCAGCACACAGGGGGCGAAAGAAAAACTGTTTTTT. It yields the protein CASTQGAKEKLFF. This chain joins TRBV2 and TRBJ1-4, with 9 bases that match TRBD1. CDR1 is SNHLY, CDR2 FYNNEI, per germline. J gave up 8 bases and V 7 bases, and 5 bases lay outside the gene matches. The CDR3 has 13 amino acids.

The V call is TRBV10-1, the J call TRBJ2-7, with 7 bases identical to TRBD2. The germline V gene encodes CDR1 WNHNN and CDR2 SYGVQD (reference sequence). The V segment lost 6 bases and the J segment 2 bases; nucleotides outside the gene matches: 7. This CDR3 has 14 amino acids. The DNA for the CDR3 is TGCGCCAGCAGCCTAGGACTAGGACCCTACGAGCAGTACTTC. Protein sequence: CASSLGLGPYEQYF.

This rearrangement joins TRBV7-9 to TRBJ2-1; D remains ambiguous. The CDR3 spans 14 residues. V lost 2 bases and J 9 bases, leaving 14 bases between the germline ends. Per germline, CDR1 SEHNR and CDR2 FQNEAQ (reference sequence). DNA of the CDR3: TGTGCCAGCAGCTTAAGTAGTGCGAGGTTTGAGCAGTTCTTC. It is translated as CASSLSSARFEQFF.

The genes are TRBV5-4 and TRBJ2-2; perhaps TRBD1 as D (6 bases). This CDR3 has 16 amino acids. Germline CDR1 reads SGHNT; CDR2 reads YYREEE (reference sequence). V was clipped by 4 bases and J by 8 bases, with 21 bases between them. CDR3 residues: CASSDNGVPQGGELFF. The CDR3 nucleotides read TGTGCCAGCAGCGACAACGGGGTCCCTCAGGGGGGGGAGCTGTTTTTT.

The V and J genes are TRBV19 and TRBJ2-1; 7 nucleotides agree with TRBD1. V gave up 4 bases and J gave up 1 base; unmatched junction bases: 10. The germline V gene has CDR1 LNHDA and CDR2 SQIVND (reference sequence). There are 17 residues in the CDR3. The chain's CDR3 is CASSSRDSHPSYNEQFF. The CDR3 nucleotides read TGTGCCAGTAGTAGTCGGGACAGCCACCCGTCCTACAATGAGCAGTTCTTC.

This chain uses TRBV30 with TRBJ1-1; D unclear. V was shortened by 3 bases and J by 1 base, with 9 bases between the two germline ends. Germline CDR1 is GTSNPN and CDR2 is SVGIG (reference sequence). This CDR3 has 13 amino acids. CDR3 amino acids: CAWRKAGNTEAFF. In nucleotides, the CDR3 is TGTGCCTGGAGGAAAGCAGGGAACACTGAAGCTTTCTTT.

The rearrangement links TRBV5-1 to TRBJ1-5; TRBD1 agrees at 8 bases. The V segment lost 3 bases and the J segment 6 bases; nucleotides outside the gene matches: 2. The CDR3 is 13 amino acids. Germline CDR1 reads SGHRS; CDR2 reads YFSETQ. CDR3 residues: CASSWTGSQPQHF. CDR3 DNA sequence: TGCGCCAGCAGCTGGACAGGGAGTCAGCCCCAGCATTTT.

This chain's CDR3 is CASNLAGSETQYF. Written as DNA, the CDR3 is TGTGCCAGCAACCTAGCGGGGAGCGAGACCCAGTACTTC. The V gene is TRBV28, the J gene TRBJ2-5; TRBD2 agrees at 9 bases. The V gene's germline CDR1 is MDHEN and CDR2 SYDVKM. This CDR3 has 13 amino acids. V lost 7 bases, J lost 5 bases, and 5 bases stayed unmatched.

The chain carries TRBV28 and TRBJ1-5; no definite D call. The length of the CDR3 is 14 residues. The V gene lost 6 bases and the J gene lost 0 bases, with 9 bases spanning the gap. CDR1 is MDHEN and CDR2 is SYDVKM in the germline V gene. CDR3 residues: CASRLSDSNQPQHF. The CDR3 DNA sequence: TGTGCCAGCAGATTGTCAGATAGCAATCAGCCCCAGCATTTT.

In its sample, this clone was seen once. The chain has TRBV6-1 and TRBJ2-4; weak D call: TRBD1 (5 bases). V lost 5 bases, J lost 1 base, and 6 bases lay in between. Germline V gene sequence: CDR1 MNHNS, CDR2 SASEGT. The CDR3 runs 13 residues. The CDR3 is CASSRQAKNIQYF. Here the CDR3 DNA reads TGTGCCAGCAGTCGACAGGCCAAAAACATTCAGTACTTC.

This sequence joins TRBV5-1 and TRBJ1-2; TRBD1 might be the D (6 bases). From germline, CDR1 is SGHRS and CDR2 YFSETQ. This CDR3 contains 14 residues. V dropped 3 bases and J dropped 4 bases, with 13 bases sitting between them. CDR3 sequence: CASSSYLQGYGYTF. CDR3 coding DNA: TGCGCCAGCAGCTCGTACTTACAGGGCTATGGCTACACCTTC.

V usage is TRBV5-5 and J usage is TRBJ2-3; 8 nucleotides line up with TRBD2. Germline-derived CDR1 and CDR2 are SGHKS and YYEKEE (reference sequence). The CDR3 sequence is 17 residues long. V was clipped by 4 bases and J by 4 bases; unmatched bases: 14. The CDR3 region has the DNA TGTGCCAGCAGCCGAGGGCTAGCGGGCGTAGAGGCAGATACGCAGTATTTT. Encoded protein: CASSRGLAGVEADTQYF.

The chain couples TRBV7-6 to TRBJ1-1; 7 positions agree with TRBD1. Germline V gene sequence: CDR1 SGHVS, CDR2 FNYEAQ. The CDR3 contains 14 residues. The junction had 6 bases not matched to a gene; V was cut back by 6 bases and J by 2 bases. CDR3 nucleotides: TGTGCCAGCAGTCCTGGGACAGTCAACACTGAAGCTTTCTTT. Translation gives CASSPGTVNTEAFF.

The chain uses TRBV14 and TRBJ2-3; D unresolved. Germline lookup yields CDR1 SGHDN and CDR2 FVKESK. Trimming shortened V by 0 bases and J by 1 base, and 14 bases separated the two germline ends. This CDR3 has 17 residues. The CDR3 nucleotides are TGTGCCAGCAGCCAAGATTCATGGTCTGAGCGCACAGATACGCAGTATTTT. Protein: CASSQDSWSERTDTQYF.

This clone appeared a single time. The chain carries TRBV5-5 and TRBJ2-7; D unclear. CDR1 and CDR2 (germline): SGHKS, YYEKEE (reference sequence). The length of the CDR3 is 12 residues. The V end lost 0 bases, the J end lost 8 bases, and 9 bases lay between the germline ends. The CDR3 reads CASSLEPYQQYF. DNA of the CDR3: TGTGCCAGCAGCTTGGAGCCTTACCAGCAGTACTTC. The variable domain in full, with the rest retrieved from reference TRBV5-5 and TRBJ2-7, is DAGVTQSPTHLIKTRGQQVTLRCSPISGHKSVSWYQQVLGQGPQFIFQYYEKEERGRGNFPDRFSARQFPNYSSELNVNALLLGDSALYLCASSLEPYQQYFGPGTRLTVT.

This clone is a singleton in its sample. The J gene is TRBJ2-3, the V gene TRBV7-8, with 9 bases matching TRBD2. The trim removed 3 bases at V and 2 bases at J, leaving 6 bases unmatched. CDR1 and CDR2 (germline): SGHVS, FQNEAQ. The CDR3 extends over 16 amino acids. The CDR3 loop is CASSFLSGSVTDTQYF. The CDR3 region has the DNA TGTGCCAGCAGCTTCCTTAGCGGGAGCGTCACAGATACGCAGTATTTT. Full variable domain (remainder filled in from reference TRBV7-8 and TRBJ2-3): GAGVSQSPRYKVAKRGQDVALRCDPISGHVSLFWYQQALGQGPEFLTYFQNEAQLDKSGLPSDRFFAERPEGSVSTLKIQRTQQEDSAVYLCASSFLSGSVTDTQYFGPGTRLTVL.

The CDR3 is CASSLAPSHSSGASYEQYF. In DNA form, the CDR3 reads TGTGCCAGCAGCTTAGCGCCTTCGCACTCCAGCGGGGCATCCTACGAGCAGTACTTC. V usage is TRBV7-6 and J usage is TRBJ2-7; 7 bases line up with TRBD2. V lost 0 bases, J lost 1 base, and 15 bases stayed unmatched. The CDR3 totals 19 residues. Germline lookup yields CDR1 SGHVS and CDR2 FNYEAQ.

In its sample, this clone was seen a few times. The genes are TRBV5-6 and TRBJ2-6, with D perhaps TRBD1 (5 bases). Germline CDR1 is SGHDT and CDR2 is YYEEEE. The CDR3 covers 18 residues. The V gene lost 0 bases and the J gene lost 2 bases, with 15 bases spanning the gap. The DNA for the CDR3 is TGTGCCAGCAGCTTGGTCGGGCAGGGCGCAACTGGGGCCAACGTCCTGACTTTC. It translates to CASSLVGQGATGANVLTF.

The J gene is TRBJ2-3, the V gene TRBV27; D is unresolved. In germline, CDR1 is MNHEY, CDR2 SMNVEV (reference sequence). The CDR3 sequence is 12 residues long. Deletions cut 4 bases from V and 3 bases from J, with 5 bases between. The CDR3 nucleotides are TGTGCCAGCAGTTCACGGACAGATACGCAGTATTTT. This encodes CASSSRTDTQYF.

The J gene is TRBJ1-3, the V gene TRBV7-9; TRBD1 matches 7 bases. Germline CDR1 and CDR2: SEHNR and FQNEAQ (reference sequence). The CDR3 is made up of 15 amino acids. The V gene end was trimmed by 3 bases and the J gene end by 2 bases; junction bases not matched to a gene: 4. The DNA of the CDR3 is TGTGCCAGCAGCTTTGACAGGGTGACTGGAAACACCATATATTTT. Encoded protein: CASSFDRVTGNTIYF.